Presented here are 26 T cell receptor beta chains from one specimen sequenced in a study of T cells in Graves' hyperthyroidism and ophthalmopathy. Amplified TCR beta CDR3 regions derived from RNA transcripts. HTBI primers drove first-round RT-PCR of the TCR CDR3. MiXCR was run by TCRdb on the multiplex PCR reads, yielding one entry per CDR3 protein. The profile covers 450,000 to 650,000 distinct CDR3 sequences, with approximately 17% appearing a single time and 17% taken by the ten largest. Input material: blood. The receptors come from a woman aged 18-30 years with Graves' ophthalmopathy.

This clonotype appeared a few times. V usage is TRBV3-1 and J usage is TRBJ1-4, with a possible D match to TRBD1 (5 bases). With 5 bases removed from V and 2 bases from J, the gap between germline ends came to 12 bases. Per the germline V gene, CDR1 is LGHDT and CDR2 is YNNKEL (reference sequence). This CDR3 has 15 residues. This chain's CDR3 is CASSKTGGTNEKLFF. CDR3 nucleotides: TGTGCCAGCAGCAAAACGGGGGGGACTAATGAAAAACTGTTTTTT. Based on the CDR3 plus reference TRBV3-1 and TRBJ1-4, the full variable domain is DTAVSQTPKYLVTQMGNDKSIKCEQNLGHDTMYWYKQDSKKFLKIMFSYNNKELIINETVPNRFSPKSPDKAHLNLHINSLELGDSAVYFCASSKTGGTNEKLFFGSGTQLSVL.

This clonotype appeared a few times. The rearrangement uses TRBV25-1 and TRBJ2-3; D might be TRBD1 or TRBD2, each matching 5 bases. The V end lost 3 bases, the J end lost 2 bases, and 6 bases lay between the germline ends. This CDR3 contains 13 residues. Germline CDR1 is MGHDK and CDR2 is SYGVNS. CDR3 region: CASSEGPTDTQYF. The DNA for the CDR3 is TGTGCCAGCAGTGAGGGACCCACAGATACGCAGTATTTT.

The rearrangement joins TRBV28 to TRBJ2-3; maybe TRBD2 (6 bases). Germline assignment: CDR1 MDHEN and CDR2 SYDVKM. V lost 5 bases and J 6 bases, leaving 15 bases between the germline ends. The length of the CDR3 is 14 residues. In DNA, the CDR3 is TGTGCCAGCAGTGACTCTAGCGTTACGGATACGCAGTATTTT. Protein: CASSDSSVTDTQYF.

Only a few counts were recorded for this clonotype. CDR3 sequence (DNA): TGTGCCACCAGTGCAGGAACCGGGGAGCTGTTTTTT. Its translation: CATSAGTGELFF. The gene calls are TRBV24-1 and TRBJ2-2; D is unresolved. Germline V gene lookup returns CDR1 KGHDR and CDR2 SFDVKD. Trimming cost V 5 bases and J 5 bases, with 5 bases left between them. CDR3 length: 12 amino acids.

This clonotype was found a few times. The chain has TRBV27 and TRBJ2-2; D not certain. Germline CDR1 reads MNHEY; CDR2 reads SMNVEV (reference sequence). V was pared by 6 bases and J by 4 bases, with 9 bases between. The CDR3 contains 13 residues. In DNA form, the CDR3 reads TGTGCCAGCAGCCTACTGGGCACCGGGGAGCTGTTTTTT. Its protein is CASSLLGTGELFF.

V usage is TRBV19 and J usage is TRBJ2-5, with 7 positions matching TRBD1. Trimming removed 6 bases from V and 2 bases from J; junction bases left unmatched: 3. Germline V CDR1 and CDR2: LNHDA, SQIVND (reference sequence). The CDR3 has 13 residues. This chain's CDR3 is CASRWTGQETQYF. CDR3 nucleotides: TGTGCCAGTAGATGGACAGGACAAGAGACCCAGTACTTC.

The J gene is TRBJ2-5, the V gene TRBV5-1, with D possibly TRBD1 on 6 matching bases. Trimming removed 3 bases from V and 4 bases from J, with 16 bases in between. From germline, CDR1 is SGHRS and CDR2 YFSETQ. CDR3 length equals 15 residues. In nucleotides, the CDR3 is TGCGCCAGCAGCTCACAGGACCCAGGGGTAGAGACCCAGTACTTC. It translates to CASSSQDPGVETQYF. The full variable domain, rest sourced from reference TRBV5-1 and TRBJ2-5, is KAGVTQTPRYLIKTRGQQVTLSCSPISGHRSVSWYQQTPGQGLQFLFEYFSETQRNKGNFPGRFSGRQFSNSRSEMNVSTLELGDSALYLCASSSQDPGVETQYFGPGTRLLVL.

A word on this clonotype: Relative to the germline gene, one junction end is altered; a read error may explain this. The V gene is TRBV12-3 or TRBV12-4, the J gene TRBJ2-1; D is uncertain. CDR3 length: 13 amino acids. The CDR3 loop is CANSSTLRGEQFF. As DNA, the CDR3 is TGTGCCAACAGTTCCACCTTACGAGGCGAGCAGTTCTTC.

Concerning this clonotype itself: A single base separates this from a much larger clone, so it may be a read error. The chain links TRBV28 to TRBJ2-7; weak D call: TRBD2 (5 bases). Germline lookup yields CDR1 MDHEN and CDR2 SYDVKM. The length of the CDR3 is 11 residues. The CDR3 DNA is TGTCCCAGCGGTCCCGCCCCCGAGCAGTACTTC. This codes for CPSGPAPEQYF.

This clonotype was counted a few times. This CDR3 reads CASRAGENTEAFF. The CDR3 region has the DNA TGCGCCAGCCGGGCAGGGGAGAACACTGAAGCTTTCTTT. The gene calls are TRBV10-2 and TRBJ1-1; a weak D match, TRBD1 (6 bases). CDR1 WSHSY and CDR2 SAAADI come from the germline V gene. V lost 8 bases, J lost 1 base, and 11 bases lay in between. The length of the CDR3 is 13 residues.

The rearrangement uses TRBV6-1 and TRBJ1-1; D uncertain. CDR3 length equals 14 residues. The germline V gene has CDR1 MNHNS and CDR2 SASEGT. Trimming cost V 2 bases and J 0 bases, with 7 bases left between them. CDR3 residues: CASSENSLNTEAFF. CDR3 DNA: TGTGCCAGCAGTGAAAACAGTCTGAACACTGAAGCTTTCTTT.

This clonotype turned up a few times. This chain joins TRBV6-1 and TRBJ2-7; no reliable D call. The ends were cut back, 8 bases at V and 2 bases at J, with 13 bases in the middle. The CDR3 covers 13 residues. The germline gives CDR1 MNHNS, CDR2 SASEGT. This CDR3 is CASARTDAYEQYF. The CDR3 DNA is TGTGCCAGCGCCCGGACGGACGCCTACGAGCAGTACTTC.

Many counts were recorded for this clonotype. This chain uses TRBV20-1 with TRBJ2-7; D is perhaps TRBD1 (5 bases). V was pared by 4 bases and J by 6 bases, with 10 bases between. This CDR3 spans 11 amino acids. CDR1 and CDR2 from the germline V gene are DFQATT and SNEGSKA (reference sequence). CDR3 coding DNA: TGCAGTGCTAAGGGGCTAGGCGAGCAGTACTTC. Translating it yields CSAKGLGEQYF.

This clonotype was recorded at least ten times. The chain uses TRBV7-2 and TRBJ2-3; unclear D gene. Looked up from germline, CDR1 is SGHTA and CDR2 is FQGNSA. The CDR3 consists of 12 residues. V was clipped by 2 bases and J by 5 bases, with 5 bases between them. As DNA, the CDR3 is TGTGCCAGCAGCTTATCTGGAGATACGCAGTATTTT. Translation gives CASSLSGDTQYF. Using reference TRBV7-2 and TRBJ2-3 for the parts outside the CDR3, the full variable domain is GAGVSQSPSNKVTEKGKDVELRCDPISGHTALYWYRQSLGQGLEFLIYFQGNSAPDKSGLPSDRFSAERTGGSVSTLTIQRTQQEDSAVYLCASSLSGDTQYFGPGTRLTVL.

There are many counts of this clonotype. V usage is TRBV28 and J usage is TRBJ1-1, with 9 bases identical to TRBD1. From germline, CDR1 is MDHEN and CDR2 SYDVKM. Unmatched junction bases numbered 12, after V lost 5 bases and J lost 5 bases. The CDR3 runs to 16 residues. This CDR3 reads CASSTYRGLKKTEAFF. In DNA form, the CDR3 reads TGTGCCAGCAGTACCTACAGGGGGCTGAAGAAAACTGAAGCTTTCTTT.

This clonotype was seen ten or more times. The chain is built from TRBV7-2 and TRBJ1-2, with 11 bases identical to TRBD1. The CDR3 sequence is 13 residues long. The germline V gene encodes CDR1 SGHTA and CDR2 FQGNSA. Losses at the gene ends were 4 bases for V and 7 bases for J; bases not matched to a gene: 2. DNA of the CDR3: TGTGCCAGCAGCTGGGACAGGGGGACTGGCTACACCTTC. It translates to CASSWDRGTGYTF.

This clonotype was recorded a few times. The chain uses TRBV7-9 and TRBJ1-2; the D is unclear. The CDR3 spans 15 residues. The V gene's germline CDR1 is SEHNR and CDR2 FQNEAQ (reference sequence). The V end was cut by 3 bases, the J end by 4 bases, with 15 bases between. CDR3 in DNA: TGTGCCAGCAGCTTGATTACCCCGCGGAGCTATGGCTACACCTTC. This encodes CASSLITPRSYGYTF.

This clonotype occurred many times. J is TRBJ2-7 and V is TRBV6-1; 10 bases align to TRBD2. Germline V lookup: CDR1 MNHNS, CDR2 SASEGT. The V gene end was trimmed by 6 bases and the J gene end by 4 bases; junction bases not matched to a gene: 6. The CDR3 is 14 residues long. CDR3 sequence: CASRRAGGDYEQYF. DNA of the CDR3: TGTGCCAGCAGGAGAGCGGGAGGGGATTACGAGCAGTACTTC.

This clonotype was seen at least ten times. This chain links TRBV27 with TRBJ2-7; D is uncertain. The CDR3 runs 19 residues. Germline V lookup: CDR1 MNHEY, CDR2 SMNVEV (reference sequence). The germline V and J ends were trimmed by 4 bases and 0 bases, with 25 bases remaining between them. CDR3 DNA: TGTGCCAGCAGTTCACTAAAGCCTCCCCGTCGGGTTAACTCCTACGAGCAGTACTTC. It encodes CASSSLKPPRRVNSYEQYF.

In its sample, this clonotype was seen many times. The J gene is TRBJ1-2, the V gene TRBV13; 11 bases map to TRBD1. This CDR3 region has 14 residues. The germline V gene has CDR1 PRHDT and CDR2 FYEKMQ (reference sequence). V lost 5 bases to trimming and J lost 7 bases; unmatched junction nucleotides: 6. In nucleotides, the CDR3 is TGTGCCAGCAGCGTTACCGGGACAGGGGGTGGCTACACCTTC. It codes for CASSVTGTGGGYTF.

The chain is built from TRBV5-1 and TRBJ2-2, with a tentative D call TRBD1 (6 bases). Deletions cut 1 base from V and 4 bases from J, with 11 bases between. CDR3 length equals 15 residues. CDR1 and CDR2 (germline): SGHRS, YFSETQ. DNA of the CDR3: TGCGCCAGCAGCTTGAAACAGGGCAGCACCGGGGAGCTGTTTTTT. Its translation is CASSLKQGSTGELFF.

The CDR3 sequence: CASSLGVAGVRWETQYF. The CDR3 coding sequence is TGTGCCAGCAGCTTAGGGGTAGCGGGGGTGCGGTGGGAGACCCAGTACTTC. This chain joins TRBV7-2 and TRBJ2-5, with 9 bases matching TRBD2. The CDR3 is 17 amino acids. The V and J ends lost 1 base and 5 bases, in that order; junction bases with no gene match: 11. The V gene's germline CDR1 is SGHTA and CDR2 FQGNSA.

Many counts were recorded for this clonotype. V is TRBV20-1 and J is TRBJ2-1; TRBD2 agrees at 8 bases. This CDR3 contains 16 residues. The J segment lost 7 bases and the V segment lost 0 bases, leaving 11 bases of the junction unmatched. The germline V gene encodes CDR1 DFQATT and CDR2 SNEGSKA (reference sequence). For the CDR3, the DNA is TGCAGTGCTAGAGATCAAGCGGGAGCTCGTATGAATGAGCAGTTCTTC. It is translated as CSARDQAGARMNEQFF.

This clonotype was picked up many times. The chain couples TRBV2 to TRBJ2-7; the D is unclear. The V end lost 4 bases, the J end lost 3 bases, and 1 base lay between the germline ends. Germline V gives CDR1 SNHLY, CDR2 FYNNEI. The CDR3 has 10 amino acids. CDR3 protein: CASSVYEQYF. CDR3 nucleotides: TGTGCCAGCAGTGTCTACGAGCAGTACTTC.

The CDR3 protein is CASSRGQASSSPLHF. Written as DNA, the CDR3 is TGTGCCAGCAGCCGCGGACAGGCCTCGAGTTCACCCCTCCACTTT. V usage is TRBV11-2 and J usage is TRBJ1-6; 7 positions match TRBD1. The CDR3 covers 15 residues. Germline CDR1 SGHAT, CDR2 FQNNGV. J was trimmed by 9 bases and V by 5 bases; bases with no gene match: 10.

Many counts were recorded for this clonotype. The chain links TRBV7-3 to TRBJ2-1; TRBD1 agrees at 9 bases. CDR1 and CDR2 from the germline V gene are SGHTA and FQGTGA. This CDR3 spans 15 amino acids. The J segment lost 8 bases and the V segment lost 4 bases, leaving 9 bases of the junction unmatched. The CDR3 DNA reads TGTGCCAGCAGCTCCGGGACAGGGTCTTTCGATGAGCAGTTCTTC. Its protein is CASSSGTGSFDEQFF.